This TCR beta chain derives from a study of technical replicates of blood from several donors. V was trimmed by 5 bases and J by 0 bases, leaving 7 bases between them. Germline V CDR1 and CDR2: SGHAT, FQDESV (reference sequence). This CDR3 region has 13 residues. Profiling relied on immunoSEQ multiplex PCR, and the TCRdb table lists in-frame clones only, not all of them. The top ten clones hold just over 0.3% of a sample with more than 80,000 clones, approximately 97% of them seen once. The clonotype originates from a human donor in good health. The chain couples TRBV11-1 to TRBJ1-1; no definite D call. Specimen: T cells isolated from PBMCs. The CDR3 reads CASSTYLNTEAFF. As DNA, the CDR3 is TGTGCCAGCAGCACCTACTTGAACACTGAAGCTTTCTTT.